One sample yielded the 9 T cell receptor beta chains listed below, sequenced in a study of blood T cell repertoires in COVID-19. Here immunoSEQ multiplex PCR was the method, and the copy in TCRdb shows in-frame clones only, minus some. The repertoire holds 150,000 or so clones, with roughly 84% as singletons. The sequenced material came from PBMCs or T cells enriched from blood (not recorded which). Source of these receptors: a man in his 70s who had been exposed to COVID-19.

The chain is built from TRBV27 and TRBJ1-6; D is uncertain. The germline gives CDR1 MNHEY, CDR2 SMNVEV (reference sequence). The CDR3 is 14 amino acids. The V end was cut by 3 bases, the J end by 10 bases, with 13 bases between. The CDR3 protein is CASSFDSEYSPLHF. The CDR3 nucleotides read TGTGCCAGCAGTTTCGATTCAGAATACTCACCCCTCCACTTT.

This clone appeared once. This chain joins TRBV5-1 and TRBJ2-3; 10 bases map to TRBD2. Germline loops: CDR1 SGHRS, CDR2 YFSETQ. V shed 3 bases, J shed 5 bases, and the junction held 12 bases outside the gene matches. This CDR3 comprises 17 residues. The CDR3 DNA is TGCGCCAGCAGCTCCCAAGGAGCTAGCGGGAGTTTAGATACGCAGTATTTT. This codes for CASSSQGASGSLDTQYF.

V and J are TRBV7-2 and TRBJ2-2; no firm D call. Germline CDR1 and CDR2: SGHTA and FQGNSA. With 4 bases removed from V and 2 bases from J, the gap between germline ends came to 11 bases. The CDR3 is made up of 15 amino acids. The CDR3 protein is CASSWQSFNTGELFF. The CDR3 coding sequence is TGTGCCAGCAGCTGGCAGTCCTTCAACACCGGGGAGCTGTTTTTT. Filled out from reference TRBV7-2 and TRBJ2-2, the complete variable domain reads GAGVSQSPSNKVTEKGKDVELRCDPISGHTALYWYRQSLGQGLEFLIYFQGNSAPDKSGLPSDRFSAERTGGSVSTLTIQRTQQEDSAVYLCASSWQSFNTGELFFGEGSRLTVL.

V is TRBV7-8 and J is TRBJ1-1; D not certain. CDR3 size: 13 residues. Germline CDR1 reads SGHVS; CDR2 reads FQNEAQ. The germline V and J ends were trimmed by 4 bases and 0 bases, with 6 bases remaining between them. The CDR3 is CASSYNLNTEAFF. The CDR3 DNA follows: TGTGCCAGCAGCTACAACCTGAACACTGAAGCTTTCTTT.

The chain combines TRBV7-6 with TRBJ2-1; 9 bases fit TRBD2. CDR1 and CDR2 (germline): SGHVS, FNYEAQ. V shed 3 bases and J 7 bases; nucleotides not matched to a gene: 10. The CDR3 is 16 residues long. The CDR3 is CASSLGEAGGQNEQFF. CDR3 coding DNA: TGTGCCAGCAGCTTGGGTGAGGCGGGGGGGCAAAATGAGCAGTTCTTC. The whole variable domain, filled in from reference TRBV7-6 and TRBJ2-1, reads GAGVSQSPRYKVTKRGQDVALRCDPISGHVSLYWYRQALGQGPEFLTYFNYEAQQDKSGLPNDRFSAERPEGSISTLTIQRTEQRDSAMYRCASSLGEAGGQNEQFFGPGTRLTVL.

This clone appeared a few times. The rearrangement joins TRBV18 to TRBJ2-6; the D is unclear. Germline CDR1 KGHSH, CDR2 LQKENI. V lost 0 bases, J lost 0 bases, and 3 bases lay in between. This CDR3 is 15 amino acids long. CDR3 DNA: TGTGCCAGCTCACCACCGTACTCTGGGGCCAACGTCCTGACTTTC. Its protein is CASSPPYSGANVLTF.

The V and J genes are TRBV9 and TRBJ2-3, with D maybe TRBD2 (5 bases). Trimming left V 0 bases short and J 3 bases short, with 14 bases between. Looked up from germline, CDR1 is SGDLS and CDR2 is YYNGEE. The CDR3 totals 16 residues. The CDR3 DNA is TGTGCCAGCAGCGTAGGTTCGGGATTACAGACAGATACGCAGTATTTT. Residues: CASSVGSGLQTDTQYF.

This chain uses TRBV7-2 with TRBJ1-2; D might be TRBD1 (5 bases). CDR1 and CDR2 (germline): SGHTA, FQGNSA. Trimming pared 0 bases from V and 5 bases from J, leaving 7 bases between. The CDR3 runs 13 residues. This CDR3 is CASSLAQGYGYTF. CDR3 nucleotides: TGTGCCAGCAGCTTAGCGCAGGGTTATGGCTACACCTTC.

The J gene is TRBJ1-4, the V gene TRBV29-1; D is possibly TRBD1 (6 bases). The ends were cut back, 7 bases at V and 8 bases at J, with 14 bases in the middle. From germline, CDR1 is SQVTM and CDR2 ANQGSEA. This CDR3 spans 12 amino acids. CDR3 residues: CSAGVRGEKLFF. For the CDR3, the DNA is TGCAGCGCAGGGGTAAGAGGCGAAAAACTGTTTTTT.